The T cell receptor (beta chain) described here comes from a study of glioma-infiltrating T cells after dendritic cell vaccination. Study summary: The vaccine used monocyte-derived dendritic cells pulsed overnight with autologous tumor lysate.

TCRdb keeps only in-frame clones here, not all; method: immunoSEQ multiplex PCR. This table has about 67,000 clones, approximately 81% appearing once. The CDR3 is 14 amino acids. Trimming at V came to 3 bases and at J to 1 base, leaving 2 bases not matched to a gene. Germline V gene lookup returns CDR1 SGDLS and CDR2 YYNGEE. The specimen comprised blood, sampled before dendritic cell vaccination. V gene TRBV9 combines with J gene TRBJ1-1; TRBD1 matches 8 bases. This sequence was found in a human donor with glioblastoma. The CDR3 DNA sequence: TGTGCCAGCAGCGGACAGGGGAAGAACACTGAAGCTTTCTTT. Translating it yields CASSGQGKNTEAFF.